This T cell receptor beta chain was sequenced for a study of blood T cell repertoires in COVID-19. The overall study: Italy, Spain and the United States were the sources of the convalescent and acute COVID-19 samples.

This CDR3 has 17 amino acids. V dropped 3 bases and J dropped 1; count of bases not matched to a gene: 5. Per germline, CDR1 MNHNS and CDR2 SASEGT. Using immunoSEQ multiplex PCR, the repertoire was profiled, and TCRdb retains in-frame clones only, with some absent. The sample comprises roughly 150,000 clones, roughly 91% of which are singletons, and less than 2.5% rests with the top ten. The source is a man in his late teens or twenties with acute or convalescent COVID-19. The sequenced sample was peripheral blood. The chain carries TRBV6-1 and TRBJ2-3, with 12 nucleotides matching TRBD2. The CDR3 DNA reads as TGTGCCAGCAGTGATCTAGCGGGGGGGCGAGGCACAGATACGCAGTATTTT. Translated, it gives CASSDLAGGRGTDTQYF.